The clone carrying this TCR beta chain has more than one count but fewer than ten. One Seattle source followed patients from active infection through their disease course. The germline CDR1 and CDR2 sequences are SGHRS and YFSETQ. J was trimmed by 5 bases and V by 3 bases; bases with no gene match: 7. This CDR3 region has 14 residues. The data were taken from a study of blood T cell repertoires in COVID-19. As for the study in general: The United States, Italy and Spain supplied acute and convalescent COVID-19 samples.

Authors' processing steps: Amplification with reference gene primers provided the estimates of nucleated cell counts. Here immunoSEQ multiplex PCR was the method, and the copy in TCRdb shows in-frame clones only, minus some. V, J and clone size are taken as reported in that table, and D and trimming were inferred from the DNA itself. The sample has 200,000 to 250,000 clones, under 85% seen once. The J gene is TRBJ2-5, the V gene TRBV5-1; 7 nucleotides line up with TRBD1. Sequenced material: peripheral blood. The TCR originated in a woman at least 80 years old with COVID-19, enrolled during active disease. CDR3: CASSSTGESETQYF. The CDR3 nucleotides read TGCGCCAGCAGCTCTACAGGGGAATCGGAGACCCAGTACTTC.